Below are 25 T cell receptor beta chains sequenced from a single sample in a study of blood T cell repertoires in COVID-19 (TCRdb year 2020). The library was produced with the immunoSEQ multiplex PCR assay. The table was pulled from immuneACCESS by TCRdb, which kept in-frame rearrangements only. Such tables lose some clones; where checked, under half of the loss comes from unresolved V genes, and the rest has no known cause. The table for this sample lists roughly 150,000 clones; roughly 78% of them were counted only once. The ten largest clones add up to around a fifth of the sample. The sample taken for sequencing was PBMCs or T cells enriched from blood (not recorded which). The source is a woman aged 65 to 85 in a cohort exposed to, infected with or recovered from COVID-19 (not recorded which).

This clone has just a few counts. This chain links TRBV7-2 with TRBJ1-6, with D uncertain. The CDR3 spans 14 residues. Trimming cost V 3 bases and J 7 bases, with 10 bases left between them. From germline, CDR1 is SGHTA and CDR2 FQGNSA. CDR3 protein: CASSLGRENSPLHF. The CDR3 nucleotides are TGTGCCAGCAGCTTGGGGAGAGAAAATTCACCCCTCCACTTT.

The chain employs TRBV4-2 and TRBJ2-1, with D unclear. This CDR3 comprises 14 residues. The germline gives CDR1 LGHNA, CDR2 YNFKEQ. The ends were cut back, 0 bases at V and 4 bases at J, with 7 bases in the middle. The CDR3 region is CASSQDPSYNEQFF. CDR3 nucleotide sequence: TGTGCCAGCAGCCAAGATCCGAGTTACAATGAGCAGTTCTTC.

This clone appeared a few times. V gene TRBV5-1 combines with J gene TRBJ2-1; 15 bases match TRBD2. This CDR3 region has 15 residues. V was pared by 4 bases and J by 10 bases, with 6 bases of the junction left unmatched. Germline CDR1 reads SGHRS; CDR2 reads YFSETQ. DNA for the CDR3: TGCGCCAGCAGCAGGACTAGCGGGAGGGCCGGAGAGCAGTTCTTC. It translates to CASSRTSGRAGEQFF.

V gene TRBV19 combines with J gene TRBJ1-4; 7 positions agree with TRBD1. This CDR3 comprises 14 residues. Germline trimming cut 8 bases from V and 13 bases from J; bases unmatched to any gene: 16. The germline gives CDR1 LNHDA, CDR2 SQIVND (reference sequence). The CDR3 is CASSEWTGPRGLFF. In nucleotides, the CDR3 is TGTGCCAGTTCAGAATGGACAGGCCCCCGAGGACTGTTTTTT.

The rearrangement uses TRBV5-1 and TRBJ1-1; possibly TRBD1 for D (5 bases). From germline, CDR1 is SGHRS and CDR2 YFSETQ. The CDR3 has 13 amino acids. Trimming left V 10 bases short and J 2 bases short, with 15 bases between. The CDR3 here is CASGEHFNTEAFF. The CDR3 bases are TGCGCCTCGGGGGAGCATTTTAACACTGAAGCTTTCTTT.

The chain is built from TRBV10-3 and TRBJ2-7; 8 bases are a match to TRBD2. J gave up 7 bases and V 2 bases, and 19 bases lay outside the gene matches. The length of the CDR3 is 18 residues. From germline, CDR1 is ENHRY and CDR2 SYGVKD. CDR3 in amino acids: CAISEQLPGGGTRWEQYF. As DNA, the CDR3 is TGTGCCATCAGTGAGCAACTACCGGGAGGCGGGACTAGGTGGGAGCAGTACTTC.

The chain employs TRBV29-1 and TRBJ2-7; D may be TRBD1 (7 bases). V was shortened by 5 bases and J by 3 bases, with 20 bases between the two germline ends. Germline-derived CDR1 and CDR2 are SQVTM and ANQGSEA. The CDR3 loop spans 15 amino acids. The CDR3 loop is CSVKRGDSGNYEQYF. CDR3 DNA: TGCAGCGTTAAAAGGGGGGACAGCGGTAACTACGAGCAGTACTTC.

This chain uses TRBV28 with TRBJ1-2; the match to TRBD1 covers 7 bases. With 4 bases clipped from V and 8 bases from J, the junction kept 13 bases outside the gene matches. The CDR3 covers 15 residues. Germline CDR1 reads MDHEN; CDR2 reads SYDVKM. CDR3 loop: CASSYTGALSGGYTF. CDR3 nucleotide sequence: TGTGCCAGCAGTTATACAGGGGCGCTTTCCGGCGGCTACACCTTC.

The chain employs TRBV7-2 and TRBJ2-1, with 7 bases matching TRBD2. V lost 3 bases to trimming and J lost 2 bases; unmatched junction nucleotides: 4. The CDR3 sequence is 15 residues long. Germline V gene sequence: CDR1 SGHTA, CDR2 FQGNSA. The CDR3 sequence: CASSFLGGAYNEQFF. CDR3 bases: TGTGCCAGCAGCTTTTTGGGGGGGGCCTACAATGAGCAGTTCTTC.

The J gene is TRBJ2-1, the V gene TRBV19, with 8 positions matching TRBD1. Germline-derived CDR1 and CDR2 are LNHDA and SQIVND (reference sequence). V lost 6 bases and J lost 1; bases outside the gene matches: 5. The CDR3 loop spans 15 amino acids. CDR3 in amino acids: CASSLQGGSYNEQFF. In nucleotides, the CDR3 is TGTGCCAGTAGCTTACAGGGGGGATCCTACAATGAGCAGTTCTTC.

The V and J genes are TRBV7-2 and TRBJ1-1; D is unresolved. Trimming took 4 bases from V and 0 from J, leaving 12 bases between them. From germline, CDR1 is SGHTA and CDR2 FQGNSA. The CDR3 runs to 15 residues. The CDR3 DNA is TGTGCCAGCAGCTCCGGTTCTAGGATGAACACTGAAGCTTTCTTT. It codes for CASSSGSRMNTEAFF. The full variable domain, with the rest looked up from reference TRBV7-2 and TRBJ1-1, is GAGVSQSPSNKVTEKGKDVELRCDPISGHTALYWYRQSLGQGLEFLIYFQGNSAPDKSGLPSDRFSAERTGGSVSTLTIQRTQQEDSAVYLCASSSGSRMNTEAFFGQGTRLTVV.

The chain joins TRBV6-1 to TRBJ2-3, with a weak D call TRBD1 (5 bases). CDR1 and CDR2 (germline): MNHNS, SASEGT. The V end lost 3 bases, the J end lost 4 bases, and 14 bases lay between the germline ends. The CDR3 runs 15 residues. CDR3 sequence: CASSDKTVRPDTQYF. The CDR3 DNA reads TGTGCCAGCAGTGACAAGACAGTACGCCCAGATACGCAGTATTTT.

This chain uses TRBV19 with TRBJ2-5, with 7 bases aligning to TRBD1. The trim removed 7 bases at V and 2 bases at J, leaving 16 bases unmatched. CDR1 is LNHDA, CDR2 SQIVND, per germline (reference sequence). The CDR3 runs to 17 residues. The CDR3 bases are TGTGCCAGTAAAGGGGGATCCCCATGGACAGGACAAGAGACCCAGTACTTC. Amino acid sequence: CASKGGSPWTGQETQYF.

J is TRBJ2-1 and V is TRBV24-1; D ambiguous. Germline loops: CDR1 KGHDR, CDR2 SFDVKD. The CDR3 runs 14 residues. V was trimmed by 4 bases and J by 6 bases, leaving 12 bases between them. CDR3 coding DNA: TGTGCCACCAGTGACCCGCGGCGAGCCAATGAGCAGTTCTTC. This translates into CATSDPRRANEQFF.

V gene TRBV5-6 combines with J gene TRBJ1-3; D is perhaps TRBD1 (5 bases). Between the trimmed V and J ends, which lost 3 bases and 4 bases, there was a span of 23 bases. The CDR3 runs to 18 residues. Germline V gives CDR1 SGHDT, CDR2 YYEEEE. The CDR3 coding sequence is TGTGCCAGCAGCTATGGTATCCGCCGGGGGGTCTCCGGAAACACCATATATTTT. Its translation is CASSYGIRRGVSGNTIYF.

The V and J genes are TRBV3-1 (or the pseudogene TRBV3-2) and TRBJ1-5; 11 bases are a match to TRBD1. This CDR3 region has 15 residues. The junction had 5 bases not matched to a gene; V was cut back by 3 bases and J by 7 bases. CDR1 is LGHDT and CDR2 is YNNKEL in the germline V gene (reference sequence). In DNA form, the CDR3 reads TGTGCCAGCAGCCAGCGGACAGGGGGCGAGCAGCCCCAGCATTTT. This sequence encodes CASSQRTGGEQPQHF.

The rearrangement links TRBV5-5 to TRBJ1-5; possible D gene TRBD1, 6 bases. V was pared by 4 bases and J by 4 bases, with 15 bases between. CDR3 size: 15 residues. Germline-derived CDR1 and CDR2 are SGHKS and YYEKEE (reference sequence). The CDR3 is CASSVETGSNQPQHF. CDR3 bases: TGTGCCAGCAGCGTAGAGACAGGTTCGAATCAGCCCCAGCATTTT.

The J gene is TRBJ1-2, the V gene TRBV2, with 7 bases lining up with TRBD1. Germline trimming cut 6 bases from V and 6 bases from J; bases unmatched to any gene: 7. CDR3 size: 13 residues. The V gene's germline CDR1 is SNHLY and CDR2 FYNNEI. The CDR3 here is CASRRGQVHGYTF. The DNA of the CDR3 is TGTGCCAGCAGGAGAGGACAGGTCCATGGCTACACCTTC.

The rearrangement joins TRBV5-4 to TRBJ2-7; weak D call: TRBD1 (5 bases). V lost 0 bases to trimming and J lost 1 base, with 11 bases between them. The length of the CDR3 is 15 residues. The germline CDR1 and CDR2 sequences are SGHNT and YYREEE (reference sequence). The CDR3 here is CASSLGRVPSYEQYF. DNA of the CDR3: TGTGCCAGCAGCTTGGGCAGGGTGCCGTCCTACGAGCAGTACTTC.

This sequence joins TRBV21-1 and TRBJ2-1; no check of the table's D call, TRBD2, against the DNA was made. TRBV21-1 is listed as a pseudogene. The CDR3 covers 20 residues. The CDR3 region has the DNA TGTGCCAGCAGCAAAGAGAGGGGACTAGCGGGACTGGGCTCCTACAATGAGCAGTTCTTC. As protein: CASSKERGLAGLGSYNEQFF.

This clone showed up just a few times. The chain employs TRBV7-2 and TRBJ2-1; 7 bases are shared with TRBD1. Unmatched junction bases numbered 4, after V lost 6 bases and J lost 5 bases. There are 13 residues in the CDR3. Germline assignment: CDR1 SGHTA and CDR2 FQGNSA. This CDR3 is CASRVQGNNEQFF. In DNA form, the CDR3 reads TGTGCCAGCAGAGTACAGGGGAACAATGAGCAGTTCTTC.

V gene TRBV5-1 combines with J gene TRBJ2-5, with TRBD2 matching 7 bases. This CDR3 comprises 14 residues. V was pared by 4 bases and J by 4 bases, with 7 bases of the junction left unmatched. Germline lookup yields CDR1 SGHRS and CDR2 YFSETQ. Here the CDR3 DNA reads TGCGCCAGCAGCCTGATTGGGAGGGGAGAGACCCAGTACTTC. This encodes CASSLIGRGETQYF. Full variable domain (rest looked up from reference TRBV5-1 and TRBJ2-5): KAGVTQTPRYLIKTRGQQVTLSCSPISGHRSVSWYQQTPGQGLQFLFEYFSETQRNKGNFPGRFSGRQFSNSRSEMNVSTLELGDSALYLCASSLIGRGETQYFGPGTRLLVL.

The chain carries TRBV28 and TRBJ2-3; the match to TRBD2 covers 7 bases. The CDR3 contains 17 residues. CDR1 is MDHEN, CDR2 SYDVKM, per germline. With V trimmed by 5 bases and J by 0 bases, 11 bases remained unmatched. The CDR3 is CASSPLTAGDSTDTQYF. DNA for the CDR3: TGTGCCAGCAGTCCCCTCACGGCGGGGGACAGCACAGATACGCAGTATTTT.

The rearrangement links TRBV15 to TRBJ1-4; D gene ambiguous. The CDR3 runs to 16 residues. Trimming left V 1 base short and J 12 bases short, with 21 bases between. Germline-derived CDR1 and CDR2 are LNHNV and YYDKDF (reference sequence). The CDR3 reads CATSRARSRGGIELFF. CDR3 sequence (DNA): TGTGCCACCAGCAGAGCACGTTCCCGGGGAGGTATCGAACTGTTTTTT.

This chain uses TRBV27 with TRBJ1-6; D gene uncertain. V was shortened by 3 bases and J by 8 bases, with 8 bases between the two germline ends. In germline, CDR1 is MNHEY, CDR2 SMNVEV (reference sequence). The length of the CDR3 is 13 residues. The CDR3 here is CASSFQAHSPLHF. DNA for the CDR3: TGTGCCAGCAGTTTCCAGGCCCATTCACCCCTCCACTTT.